A selection of T cell receptor beta chains follows, all from one sample in a study of glioma-infiltrating T cells. From the multiplex PCR reads, TCRdb called clonotypes with MiXCR, one entry per CDR3 protein. This sample yields roughly 350,000 distinct CDR3 sequences, of which 41% are seen a single time; 12% belongs to the top ten. What was sequenced was glioma tissue, nonneoplastic brain tissue, or PBMCs (not recorded which). These receptors all stem from a human donor with low-grade glioma or glioblastoma, undergoing nonglioma brain surgery, or in good health (not recorded which). Both conserved end residues are part of each CDR3. Not all rows give a size; the values are once, few, many and, for expanded clones, a class.

len	abundance	v_gene	j_gene	CDR3aa
19	NA	TRBV7-9	TRBJ2-3	CASRRTSGRKGQGPDTQYF
15	few	TRBV12-3/TRBV12-4	TRBJ2-5	CASSFYPTSPETQYF
14	NA	TRBV27	TRBJ2-7	CASSQEYTAYEQYF
13	few	TRBV11-1	TRBJ1-1	CASRPTGGNGAFF
14	NA	TRBV27	TRBJ1-1	CVSSLSAENTEAFF
15	many	TRBV6-1	TRBJ2-3	CASTSRWGLADTQYF
16	NA	TRBV19	TRBJ2-2	CASSNGQGANTGELFF
14	NA	TRBV7-9	TRBJ2-3	CASSLTIGTDTQYF
15	NA	TRBV4-1	TRBJ1-5	CASSQETGFHQPQHF
15	many	TRBV6-1	TRBJ1-2	CASSEFGGAGYGYTF
18	few	TRBV28	TRBJ2-7	CASRPTSGRGTSSYEQYF
15	once	TRBV10-3	TRBJ2-3	CAISEPGQTLWTQYF
16	NA	TRBV27	TRBJ2-1	CASSGGLAGVFNEQFF
11	NA	TRBV3-1	TRBJ1-1	CASSALAEAFF
14	NA	TRBV5-4	TRBJ2-1	CASSLVAGGNEQFF
14	NA	TRBV24-1	TRBJ2-1	CATSEAGGGNDQFF
15	NA	TRBV27	TRBJ1-2	CASSPGLKTPGGYTF
15	many	TRBV27	TRBJ1-5	CASSPETGGGQPQHF
12	many	TRBV6-1	TRBJ2-3	CASSNRLDTQYF
13	few	TRBV5-1	TRBJ1-4	CASSAGAGEKLFF
14	few	TRBV10-3	TRBJ1-1	CAISESDQATEAFF
16	NA	TRBV7-9	TRBJ2-2	CASSFPGLANGVELFF
13	few	TRBV5-4	TRBJ1-2	CASSADREKESTF
14	many	TRBV27	TRBJ2-7	CASSFGGGSGEQYF
14	NA	TRBV7-6	TRBJ2-5	CASSPRVQYETQYF
17	once	TRBV5-1	TRBJ2-1	CASSLVRGIADNNEQFF
11	many	TRBV20-1	TRBJ1-2	CSARVVSGYTF
18	once	TRBV28	TRBJ2-7	CTSSPTDRGHFLRDEQYF
17	many	TRBV20-1	TRBJ2-1	CSARVSLAGGSFNEQFF
14	NA	TRBV6-2/TRBV6-3	TRBJ2-1	CASSVHTITAEQFF
14	many	TRBV28	TRBJ2-7	CASSLPGQPYEQYF
15	NA	TRBV20-1	TRBJ2-3	CSARALAGDVDTQYF
14	NA	TRBV2	TRBJ1-5	CASSPDSNIQPQHF
13	once	TRBV18	TRBJ2-7	CASSPQRLGEQYF
11	NA	TRBV20-1	TRBJ2-4	CSAITGVIQYF
15	few	TRBV20-1	TRBJ1-5	CSARVDSYSNQPQHF
13	few	TRBV27	TRBJ2-5	CASRFRSQETQYF
14	few	TRBV7-9	TRBJ1-1	CASSSSDKNTEAFF
12	NA	TRBV7-2	TRBJ1-2	CASSTRNYGYTF
12	once	TRBV10-2	TRBJ1-1	CASSELNTEAFF
14	NA	TRBV6-1	TRBJ2-7	CASTGQGRDDEQYF
14	few	TRBV10-3	TRBJ1-3	CAVGSSFSGNTIYF
12	many	TRBV28	TRBJ1-2	CASSTGAYGYTF
12	many	TRBV6-2/TRBV6-3	TRBJ2-1	CASTPLAGRWFF
13	NA	TRBV20-1	TRBJ1-1	CSAQTAGRNEAFF
13	many	TRBV6-2/TRBV6-3	TRBJ2-2	CASSLMATGELFF
18	NA	TRBV4-1	TRBJ1-1	CASSQDYAGGSYGTETFF
15	few	TRBV10-3	TRBJ2-5	CAISEAGANQETQYF
15	NA	TRBV9	TRBJ2-3	CASSPGPQHTDTQYF
12	few	TRBV28	TRBJ2-7	CASRLKSYEQYF